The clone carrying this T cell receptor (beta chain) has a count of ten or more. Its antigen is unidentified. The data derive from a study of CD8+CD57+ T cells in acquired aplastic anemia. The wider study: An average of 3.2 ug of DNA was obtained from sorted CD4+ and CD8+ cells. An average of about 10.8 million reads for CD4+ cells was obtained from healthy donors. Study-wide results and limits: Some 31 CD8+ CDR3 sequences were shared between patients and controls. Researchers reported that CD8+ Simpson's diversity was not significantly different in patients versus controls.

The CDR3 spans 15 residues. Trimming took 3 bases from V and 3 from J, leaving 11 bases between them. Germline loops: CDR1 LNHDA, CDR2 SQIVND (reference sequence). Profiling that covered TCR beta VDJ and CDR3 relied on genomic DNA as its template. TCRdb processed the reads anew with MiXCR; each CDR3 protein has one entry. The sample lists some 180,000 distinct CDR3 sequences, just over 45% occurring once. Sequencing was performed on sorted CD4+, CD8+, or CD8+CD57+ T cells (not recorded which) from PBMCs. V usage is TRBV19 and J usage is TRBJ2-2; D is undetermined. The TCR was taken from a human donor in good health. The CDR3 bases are TGTGCCAGTAGTATTCACGGCGGCGACACCGGGGAGCTGTTTTTT. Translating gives CASSIHGGDTGELFF.